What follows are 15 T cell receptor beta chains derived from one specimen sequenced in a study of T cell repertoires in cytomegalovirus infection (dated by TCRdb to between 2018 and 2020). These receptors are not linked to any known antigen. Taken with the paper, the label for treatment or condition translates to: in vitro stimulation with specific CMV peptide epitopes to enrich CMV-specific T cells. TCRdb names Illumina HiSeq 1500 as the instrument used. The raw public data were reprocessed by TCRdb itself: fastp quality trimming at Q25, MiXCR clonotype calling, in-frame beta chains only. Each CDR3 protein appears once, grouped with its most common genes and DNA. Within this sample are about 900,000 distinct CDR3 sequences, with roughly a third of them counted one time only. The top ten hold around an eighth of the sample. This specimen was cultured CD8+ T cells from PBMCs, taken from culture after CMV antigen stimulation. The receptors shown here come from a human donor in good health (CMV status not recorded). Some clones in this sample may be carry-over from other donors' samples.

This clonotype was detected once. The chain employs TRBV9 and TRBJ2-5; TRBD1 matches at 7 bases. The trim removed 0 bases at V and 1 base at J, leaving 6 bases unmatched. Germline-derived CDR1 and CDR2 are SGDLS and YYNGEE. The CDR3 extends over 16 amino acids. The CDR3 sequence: CASSVVRGPVQETQYF. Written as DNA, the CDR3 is TGTGCCAGCAGCGTAGTGAGGGGGCCCGTCCAAGAGACCCAGTACTTC.

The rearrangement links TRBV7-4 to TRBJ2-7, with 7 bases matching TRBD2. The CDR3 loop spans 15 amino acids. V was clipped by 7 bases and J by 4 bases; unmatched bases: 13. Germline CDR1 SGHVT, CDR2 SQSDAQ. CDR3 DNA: TGTGCCAGCATGGGTCCAGCGGGGACTCTTTACGAGCAGTACGTC. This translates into CASMGPAGTLYEQYV.

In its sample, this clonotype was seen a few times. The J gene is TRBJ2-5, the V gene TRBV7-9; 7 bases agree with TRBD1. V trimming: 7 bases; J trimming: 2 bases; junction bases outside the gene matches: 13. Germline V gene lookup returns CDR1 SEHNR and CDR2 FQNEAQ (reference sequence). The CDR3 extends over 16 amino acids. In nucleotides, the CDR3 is TGTGCCAGCAATCCACCAGGGGGAGCAAGGCAAGAGACCCAGTACTTC. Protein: CASNPPGGARQETQYF.

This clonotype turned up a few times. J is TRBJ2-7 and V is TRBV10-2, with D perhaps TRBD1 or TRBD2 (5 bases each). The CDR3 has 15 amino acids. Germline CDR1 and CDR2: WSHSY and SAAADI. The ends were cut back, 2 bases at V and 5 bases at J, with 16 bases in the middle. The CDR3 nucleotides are TGCGCCAGCAGTGAGGTAGCAGGGAGAATCCACGAGCAGTACTTC. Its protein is CASSEVAGRIHEQYF.

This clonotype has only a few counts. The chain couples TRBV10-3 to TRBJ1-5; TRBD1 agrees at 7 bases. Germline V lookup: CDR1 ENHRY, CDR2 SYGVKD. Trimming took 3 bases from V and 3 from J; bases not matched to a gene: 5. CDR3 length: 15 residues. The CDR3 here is CAISDQGGDNQPQHF. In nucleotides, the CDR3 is TGTGCCATCAGTGATCAGGGGGGAGACAATCAGCCCCAGCATTTT.

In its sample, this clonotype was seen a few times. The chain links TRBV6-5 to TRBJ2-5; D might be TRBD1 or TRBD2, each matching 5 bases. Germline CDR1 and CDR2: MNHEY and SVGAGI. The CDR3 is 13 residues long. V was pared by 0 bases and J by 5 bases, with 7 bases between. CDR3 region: CASSYSGVETQYF. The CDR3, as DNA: TGTGCCAGCAGTTACTCGGGGGTTGAGACCCAGTACTTC.

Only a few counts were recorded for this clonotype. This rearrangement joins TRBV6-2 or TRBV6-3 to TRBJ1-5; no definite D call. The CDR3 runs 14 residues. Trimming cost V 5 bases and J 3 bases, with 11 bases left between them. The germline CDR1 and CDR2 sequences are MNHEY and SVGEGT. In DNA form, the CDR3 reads TGTGCCAGCAGTCCGGCGTGGGTCAATCAGCCCCAGCATTTT. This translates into CASSPAWVNQPQHF.

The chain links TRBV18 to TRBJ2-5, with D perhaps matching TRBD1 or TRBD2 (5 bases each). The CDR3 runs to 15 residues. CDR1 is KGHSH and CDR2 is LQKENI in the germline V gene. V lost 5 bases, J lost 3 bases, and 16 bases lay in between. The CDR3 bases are TGTGCCAGCTCAACCTCTTCCGGGACGGAAGAGACCCAGTACTTC. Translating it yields CASSTSSGTEETQYF. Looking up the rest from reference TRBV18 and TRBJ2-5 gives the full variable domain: NAGVMQNPRHLVRRRGQEARLRCSPMKGHSHVYWYRQLPEEGLKFMVYLQKENIIDESGMPKERFSAEFPKEGPSILRIQQVVRGDSAAYFCASSTSSGTEETQYFGPGTRLLVL.

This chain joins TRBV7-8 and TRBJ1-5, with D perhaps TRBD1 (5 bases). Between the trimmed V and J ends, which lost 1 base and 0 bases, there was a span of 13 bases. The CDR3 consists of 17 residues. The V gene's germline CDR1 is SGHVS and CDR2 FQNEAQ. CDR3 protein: CASSLGQGFYSNQPQHF. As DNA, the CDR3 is TGTGCCAGCAGCTTAGGGCAGGGCTTCTATAGCAATCAGCCCCAGCATTTT.

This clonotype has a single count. The chain's CDR3 is CASSLDIWNSPLHF. The CDR3 bases are TGTGCCAGCAGTTTGGACATCTGGAATTCACCCCTCCACTTT. The rearrangement joins TRBV6-2 or TRBV6-3 to TRBJ1-6; possibly TRBD1 for D (5 bases). Germline CDR1 and CDR2: MNHEY and SVGEGT. Trimming took 4 bases from V and 7 from J, leaving 11 bases between them. The CDR3 runs to 14 residues.

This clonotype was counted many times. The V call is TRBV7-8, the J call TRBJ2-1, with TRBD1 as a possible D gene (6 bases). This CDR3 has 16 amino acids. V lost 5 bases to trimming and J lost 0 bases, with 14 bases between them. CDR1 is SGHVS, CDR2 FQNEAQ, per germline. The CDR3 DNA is TGTGCCAGCAGCATTCTCGACAGGAGCTCCTACAATGAGCAGTTCTTC. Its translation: CASSILDRSSYNEQFF.

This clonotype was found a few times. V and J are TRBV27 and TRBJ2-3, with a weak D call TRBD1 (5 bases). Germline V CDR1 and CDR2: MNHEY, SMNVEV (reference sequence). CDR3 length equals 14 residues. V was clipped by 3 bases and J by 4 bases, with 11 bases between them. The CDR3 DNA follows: TGTGCCAGCAGTTTCATAGGGGTCCCAGATACGCAGTATTTT. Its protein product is CASSFIGVPDTQYF.

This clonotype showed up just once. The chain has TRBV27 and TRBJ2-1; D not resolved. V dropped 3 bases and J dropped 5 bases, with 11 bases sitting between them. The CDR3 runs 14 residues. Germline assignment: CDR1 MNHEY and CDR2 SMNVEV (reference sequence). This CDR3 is CASSFGGQDNEQFF. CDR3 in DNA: TGTGCCAGCAGTTTTGGCGGCCAAGACAATGAGCAGTTCTTC.

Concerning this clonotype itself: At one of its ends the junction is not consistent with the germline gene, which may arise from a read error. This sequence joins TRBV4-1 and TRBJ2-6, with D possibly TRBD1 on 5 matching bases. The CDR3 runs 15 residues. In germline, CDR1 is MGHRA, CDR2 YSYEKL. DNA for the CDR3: TGCGCCGGCAGCCAGGGATCCTCTGGGGCCAACGTCCTGACTTTC. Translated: CAGSQGSSGANVLTF.

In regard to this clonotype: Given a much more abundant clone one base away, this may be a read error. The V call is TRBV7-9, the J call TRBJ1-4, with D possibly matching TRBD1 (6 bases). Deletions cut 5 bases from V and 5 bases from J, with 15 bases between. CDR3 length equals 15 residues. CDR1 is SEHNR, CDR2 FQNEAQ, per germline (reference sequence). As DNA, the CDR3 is TGTGCCAGCAGCATAGGGCACAGGGAAAATGAAAAACTGTTTTTT. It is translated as CASSIGHRENEKLFF. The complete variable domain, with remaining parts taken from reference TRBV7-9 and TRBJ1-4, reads DTGVSQNPRHKITKRGQNVTFRCDPISEHNRLYWYRQTLGQGPEFLTYFQNEAQLEKSRLLSDRFSAERPKGSFSTLEIQRTEQGDSAMYLCASSIGHRENEKLFFGSGTQLSVL.